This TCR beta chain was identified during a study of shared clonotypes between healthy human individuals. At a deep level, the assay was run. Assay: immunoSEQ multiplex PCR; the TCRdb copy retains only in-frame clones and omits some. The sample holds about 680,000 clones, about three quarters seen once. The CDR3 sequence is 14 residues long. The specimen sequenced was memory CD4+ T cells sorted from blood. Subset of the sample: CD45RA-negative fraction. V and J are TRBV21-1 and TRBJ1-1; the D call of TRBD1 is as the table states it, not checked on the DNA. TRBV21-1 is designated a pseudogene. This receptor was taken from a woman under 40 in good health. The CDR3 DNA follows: TGTGCCAGCAGCATGCGGACAGATGGTACTGAAGCTTTCTTT. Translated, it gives CASSMRTDGTEAFF.